This TCR beta chain was obtained from a study of OX40 agonist ivuxolimab in advanced cancers. Study-level findings and limits: Mean expanded clone counts were higher in CD8+ than CD4+ T cells.

The germline V gene has CDR1 SGHAT and CDR2 FQNNGV. CDR3 size: 17 residues. V lost 3 bases and J 0 bases, leaving 18 bases between the germline ends. TCRdb keeps only in-frame clones here, not all; method: immunoSEQ multiplex PCR. Of tens of thousands of clones in the sample, approximately 86% were seen once. The cohort excluded patients with autoimmune disease history or systemic immunosuppression. Sampling of blood occurred at baseline, cycle 4 day 1, and cycle 7 day 1. As concerns this clone: Its target is unknown.

Sequencing used CD4+ or CD8+ T cells sorted from blood, obtained in a trial of the OX40 agonist ivuxolimab. This chain uses TRBV11-2 with TRBJ2-7; D possibly corresponds to TRBD1 (5 bases). This clonotype was sampled from an adult with an advanced solid tumor such as melanoma, head and neck, liver or kidney cancer. CDR3 DNA: TGTGCCAGCAGCTTCGGTCGCGGCAGGGTCATCTCCTACGAGCAGTACTTC. The encoded protein is CASSFGRGRVISYEQYF.